The rows below give T cell receptor beta chains drawn from one sample of a study of OX40 agonist ivuxolimab in advanced cancers. Measured with immunoSEQ multiplex PCR; TCRdb has only the in-frame clones, and not every one. The table has approximately 18,000 clones, more than 80% seen once. The source material was CD4+ or CD8+ T cells sorted from blood, sampled in a trial of the OX40 agonist ivuxolimab. Receptors were obtained from an adult with an advanced solid tumor such as melanoma, head and neck, liver or kidney cancer. Both conserved end residues are part of each CDR3. A D gene is named only where the DNA matches it firmly. The size field is filled for only some rows; it gives once, few, many or a size class.

J gene,clone size,V gene,D gene,CDR3 DNA,CDR3 protein
TRBJ1-2,-,TRBV13,-,TGTGCCAGCAGCTTAGCCGGACAGAATGGCTACACCTTC,CASSLAGQNGYTF
TRBJ2-2,-,TRBV15,-,TGTGCCACCAGCAATGGACCCGGGGAGCTGTTTTTT,CATSNGPGELFF
TRBJ2-7,few,TRBV9,TRBD1,TGTGCCAGCAGCCAAGGGGGCCACTACGAGCAGTACTTC,CASSQGGHYEQYF
TRBJ2-7,once,TRBV27,TRBD1,TGTGCCAGCAGTTCGGGACAGGGTATCTACGAGCAGTACTTC,CASSSGQGIYEQYF
TRBJ2-7,-,TRBV6-6,-,TGTGCCAGCAGACCAACTTGGGACCCGAGGATCGAGCAGTACTTC,CASRPTWDPRIEQYF
TRBJ2-7,-,TRBV6-6,-,TGTGCCAGCAGTGGTTTGAGCGGGCTCTCCTACGAGCAGTACTTC,CASSGLSGLSYEQYF
TRBJ2-7,-,TRBV6-5,-,TGTGCCAGCAGTGTTACAGGGACCTACGAGCAGTACTTC,CASSVTGTYEQYF
TRBJ2-7,-,TRBV27,TRBD1,TGTGCCAGCAGGCCGACAGGGGCCTACGAGCAGTACTTC,CASRPTGAYEQYF
TRBJ2-1,once,TRBV2,TRBD1,TGTGCCAGCAGTGGGACAGGTGGCAATGAGCAGTTCTTC,CASSGTGGNEQFF
TRBJ2-3,-,TRBV19,-,TGTGCCAGTAGTATAGTCGGGAGCACAGATACGCAGTATTTT,CASSIVGSTDTQYF
TRBJ1-2,-,TRBV9,TRBD1,TGTGCCAGCAGCGATACCGGGACAGGGAATGGCTACACCTTC,CASSDTGTGNGYTF
TRBJ1-5,few,TRBV28,TRBD1,TGTGCCAGCAGTCAGAGGGACAGCCGCCCGCCCCAGCATTTT,CASSQRDSRPPQHF
TRBJ2-7,few,TRBV7-9,-,TGTGCCAGCAGCTTAGCAGGCTCCTACGAGCAGTACTTC,CASSLAGSYEQYF
TRBJ1-2,-,TRBV6-5,-,TGTGCCAGCAGTTACTCGGCAGGGAATGGCTACACCTTC,CASSYSAGNGYTF
TRBJ2-7,-,TRBV5-1,TRBD1,TGCGCCAGCTCGGGACAGAACCTCTACGAGCAGTACTTC,CASSGQNLYEQYF
TRBJ1-3,-,TRBV1,-,TGCACCAGCAGCAACCCCCTTATGGTGCAGGGAAACTCTGGAAACACCATATATTTT,CTSSNPLMVQGNSGNTIYF
TRBJ1-2,-,TRBV27,-,TGTGCCAGCACCACCTTACAGGAGGACTATGGCTACACCTTC,CASTTLQEDYGYTF
TRBJ2-2,-,TRBV19,-,TGTGCCAGTAGGGGTTGGCAGGGGAACACCGGGGAGCTGTTTTTT,CASRGWQGNTGELFF
TRBJ2-7,few,TRBV4-2,TRBD1,TGTGCCAGCAGCCAATTTCCAGGGGGCACCTACGAGCAGTACTTC,CASSQFPGGTYEQYF
TRBJ2-3,-,TRBV7-3,-,TGTGCCAGCAGCTTACTAGGGTTCTCAGATACGCAGTATTTT,CASSLLGFSDTQYF
TRBJ1-4,once,TRBV7-9,TRBD1,TGTGCCAGCAGCTCGCGGGGACAGGGGGCCTCTAATGAAAAACTGTTTTTT,CASSSRGQGASNEKLFF
TRBJ2-1,-,TRBV6-1,TRBD2,TGTGCCAGCAGTGAGTCTAGCGGGAGCTACAATGAGCAGTTCTTC,CASSESSGSYNEQFF
TRBJ2-1,-,TRBV28,-,TGTGCCAGCAGTTTAGGGCAGAACAATGAGCAGTTCTTC,CASSLGQNNEQFF
TRBJ1-2,few,TRBV7-6,TRBD1,TGTGCCAGCAGCCCTGATCCGGGACAGGGAGGAGATGGCTACACCTTC,CASSPDPGQGGDGYTF
TRBJ2-7,-,TRBV27,-,TGTGCCAGCAGTTCTCCCTACGAGCAGTACTTC,CASSSPYEQYF